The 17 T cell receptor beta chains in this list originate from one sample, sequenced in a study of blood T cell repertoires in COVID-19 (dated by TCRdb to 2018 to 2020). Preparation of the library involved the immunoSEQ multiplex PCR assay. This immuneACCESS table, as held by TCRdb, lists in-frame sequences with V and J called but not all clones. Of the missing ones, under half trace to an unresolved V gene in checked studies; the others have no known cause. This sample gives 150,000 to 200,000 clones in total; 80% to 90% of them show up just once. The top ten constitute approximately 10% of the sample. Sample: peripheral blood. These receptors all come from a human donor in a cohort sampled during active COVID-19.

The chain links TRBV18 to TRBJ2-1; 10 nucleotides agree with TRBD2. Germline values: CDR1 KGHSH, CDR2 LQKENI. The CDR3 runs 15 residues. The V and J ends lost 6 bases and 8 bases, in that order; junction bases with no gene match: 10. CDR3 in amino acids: CASSRSSGSLYEQFF. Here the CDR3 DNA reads TGTGCCAGCTCGCGATCTAGCGGGAGTCTCTATGAGCAGTTCTTC.

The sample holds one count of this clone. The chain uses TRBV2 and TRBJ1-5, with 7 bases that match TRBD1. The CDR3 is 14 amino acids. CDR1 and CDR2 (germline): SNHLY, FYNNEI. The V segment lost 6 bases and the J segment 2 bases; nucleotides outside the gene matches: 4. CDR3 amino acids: CASRGDSGNQPQHF. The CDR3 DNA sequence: TGTGCCAGCAGGGGGGACAGCGGCAATCAGCCCCAGCATTTT.

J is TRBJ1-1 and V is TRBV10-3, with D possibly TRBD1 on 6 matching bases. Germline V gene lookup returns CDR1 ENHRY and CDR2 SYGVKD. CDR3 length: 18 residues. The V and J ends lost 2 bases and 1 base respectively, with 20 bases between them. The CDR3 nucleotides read TGTGCCATCAGTGAGATCCTCAGGCATGGGGGCGGGAACACTGAAGCTTTCTTT. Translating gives CAISEILRHGGGNTEAFF.

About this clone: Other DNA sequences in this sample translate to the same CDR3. DNA of the CDR3: TGTGCCTGGAGTTCGGGGGGCATCGGCACCGGGGAGCTGTTTTTT. Amino acid sequence: CAWSSGGIGTGELFF. The gene calls are TRBV30 and TRBJ2-2; tentatively, D is TRBD2 (7 bases). CDR3 length: 15 residues. Looked up from germline, CDR1 is GTSNPN and CDR2 is SVGIG (reference sequence). V was pared by 2 bases and J by 4 bases, with 14 bases between.

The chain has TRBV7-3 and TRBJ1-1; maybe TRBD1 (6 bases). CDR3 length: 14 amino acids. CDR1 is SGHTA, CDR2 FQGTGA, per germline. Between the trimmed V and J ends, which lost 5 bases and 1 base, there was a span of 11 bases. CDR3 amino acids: CASSTGQQNTEAFF. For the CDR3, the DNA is TGTGCCAGCAGCACGGGACAACAGAACACTGAAGCTTTCTTT.

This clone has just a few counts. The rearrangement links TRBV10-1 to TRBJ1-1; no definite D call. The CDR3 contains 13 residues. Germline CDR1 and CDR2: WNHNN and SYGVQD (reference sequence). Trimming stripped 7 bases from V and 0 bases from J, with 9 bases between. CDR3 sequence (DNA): TGCGCCAGCAAACGCCTATTGAACACTGAAGCTTTCTTT. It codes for CASKRLLNTEAFF.

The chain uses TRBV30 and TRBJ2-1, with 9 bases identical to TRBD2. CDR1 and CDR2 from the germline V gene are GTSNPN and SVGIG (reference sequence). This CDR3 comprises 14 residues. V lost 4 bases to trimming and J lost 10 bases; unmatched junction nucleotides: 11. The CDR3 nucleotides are TGTGCCTGGAAGAAATTTTTAGCGGGGGACGAGCAGTTCTTC. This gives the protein CAWKKFLAGDEQFF.

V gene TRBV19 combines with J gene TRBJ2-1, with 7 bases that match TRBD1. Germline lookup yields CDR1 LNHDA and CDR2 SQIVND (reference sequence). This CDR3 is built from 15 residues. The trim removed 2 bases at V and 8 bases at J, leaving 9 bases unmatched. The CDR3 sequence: CASSISQDRIHEQFF. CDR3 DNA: TGTGCCAGTAGTATATCCCAGGACAGGATCCATGAGCAGTTCTTC.

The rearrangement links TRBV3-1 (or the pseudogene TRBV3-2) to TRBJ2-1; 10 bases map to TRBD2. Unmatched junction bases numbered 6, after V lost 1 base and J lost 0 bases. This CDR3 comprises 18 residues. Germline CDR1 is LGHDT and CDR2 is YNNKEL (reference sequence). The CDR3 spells CASSQGGLAVRSYNEQFF. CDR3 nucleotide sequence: TGTGCCAGCAGCCAAGGCGGACTAGCGGTCCGCTCCTACAATGAGCAGTTCTTC.

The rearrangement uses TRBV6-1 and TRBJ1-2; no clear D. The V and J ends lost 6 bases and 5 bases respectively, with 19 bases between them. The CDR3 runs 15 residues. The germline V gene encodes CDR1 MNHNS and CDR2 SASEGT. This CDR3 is CASRDSGRAQYGYTF. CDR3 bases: TGTGCCAGCAGGGACTCGGGGAGGGCCCAGTATGGCTACACCTTC.

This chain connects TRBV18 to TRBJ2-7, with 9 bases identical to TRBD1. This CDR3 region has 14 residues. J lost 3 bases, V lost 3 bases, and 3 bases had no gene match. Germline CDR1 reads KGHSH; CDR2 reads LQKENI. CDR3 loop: CASSPGTGYYEQYF. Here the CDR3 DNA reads TGTGCCAGCTCACCTGGGACAGGGTACTACGAGCAGTACTTC.

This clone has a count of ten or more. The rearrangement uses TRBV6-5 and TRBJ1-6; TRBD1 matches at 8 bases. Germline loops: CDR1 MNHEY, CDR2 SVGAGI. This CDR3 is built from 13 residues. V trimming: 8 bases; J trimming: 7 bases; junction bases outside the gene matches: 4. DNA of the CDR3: TGTGCCAGCGCCGGACAGGGAAATTCACCCCTCCACTTT. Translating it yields CASAGQGNSPLHF.

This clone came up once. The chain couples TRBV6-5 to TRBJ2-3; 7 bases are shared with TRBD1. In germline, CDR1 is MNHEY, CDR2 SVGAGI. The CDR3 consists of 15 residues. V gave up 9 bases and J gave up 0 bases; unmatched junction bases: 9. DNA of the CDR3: TGTGCCAGTGGTTTTCGACAGGGCAGCACAGATACGCAGTATTTT. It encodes CASGFRQGSTDTQYF.

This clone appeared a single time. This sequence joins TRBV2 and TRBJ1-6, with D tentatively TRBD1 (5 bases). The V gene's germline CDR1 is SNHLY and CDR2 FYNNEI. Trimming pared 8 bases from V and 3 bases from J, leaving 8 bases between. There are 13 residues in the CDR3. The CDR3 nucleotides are TGTGCCAGCCTTGACAGCTATAATTCACCCCTCCACTTT. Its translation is CASLDSYNSPLHF.

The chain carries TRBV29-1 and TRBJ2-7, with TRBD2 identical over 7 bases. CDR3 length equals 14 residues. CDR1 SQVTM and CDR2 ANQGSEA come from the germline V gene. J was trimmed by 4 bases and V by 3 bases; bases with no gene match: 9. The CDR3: CSVDGLEREYEQYF. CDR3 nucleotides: TGCAGCGTTGATGGGTTGGAGCGGGAATACGAGCAGTACTTC.

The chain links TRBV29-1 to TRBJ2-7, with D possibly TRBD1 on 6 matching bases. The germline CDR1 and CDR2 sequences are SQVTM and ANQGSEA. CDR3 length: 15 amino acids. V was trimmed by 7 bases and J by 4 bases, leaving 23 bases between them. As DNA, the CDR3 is TGCAGCGCCACTGAGGGGCCACACAGGGATTACGAGCAGTACTTC. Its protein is CSATEGPHRDYEQYF.

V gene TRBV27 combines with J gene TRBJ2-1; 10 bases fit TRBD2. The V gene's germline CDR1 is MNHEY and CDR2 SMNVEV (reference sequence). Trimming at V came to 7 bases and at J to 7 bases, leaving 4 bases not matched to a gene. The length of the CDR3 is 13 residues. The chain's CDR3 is CASTLAGGNEQFF. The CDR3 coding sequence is TGTGCCAGCACCTTAGCGGGAGGTAATGAGCAGTTCTTC.